The clone carrying this T cell receptor (beta chain) occurred many times. Antigen unknown. Time point described: sample taken at primary tumor resection. The donor population consisted of approximately 68 patients with untreated, early-stage non-small cell lung cancer. Extraction of whole RNA from tumor, nontumor lung or frozen PBMC preceded unsorted sequencing. CDR1 and CDR2 (germline): MDHEN, SYDVKM. This CDR3 is 16 amino acids long. The V gene lost 6 bases and the J gene lost 2 bases, with 20 bases spanning the gap. This specimen belongs to a study of spatial heterogeneity in lung cancer. On the study more broadly: Alpha-chain sequences were consistently detected in smaller numbers than beta-chain sequences. General observations from the study: The number of expanded tumor alpha and beta chains correlated with mutation number. Tallies of expanded TCRs, which were sorted into ubiquitous and regional groups, correlated with counts of ubiquitous and regional nonsynonymous mutations, respectively.

Using its own MiXCR run on the 5' RACE reads, TCRdb lists one record per CDR3 protein. The sample has tens of thousands of distinct CDR3 sequences; over 4% are singletons. The chain is built from TRBV28 and TRBJ2-7; D possibly uses TRBD1 or TRBD2 (5 bases each). This sequence originates from a male donor with early-stage non-small cell lung cancer. Source: lung tumor tissue, taken at surgery. The CDR3 spells CASRSTSGTDTYEQYF. The CDR3 DNA reads as TGTGCCAGCAGATCCACCTCCGGGACCGACACCTACGAGCAGTACTTC.